One sample yielded the 18 T cell receptor beta chains listed below, sequenced in a study of T cell changes during pregnancy in multiple sclerosis. Data came from immunoSEQ multiplex PCR; TCRdb stores just in-frame clones and leaves some out. The data show fewer than 70,000 clones, roughly 90% seen once. The source material was peripheral blood, sampled in the third trimester of pregnancy. These TCRs come from a female donor with multiple sclerosis, enrolled in a pregnancy study.

The chain is built from TRBV19 and TRBJ1-6; 9 bases map to TRBD1. Losses at the gene ends were 10 bases for V and 10 bases for J; bases not matched to a gene: 8. Germline-derived CDR1 and CDR2 are LNHDA and SQIVND (reference sequence). The CDR3 is 13 amino acids. The CDR3 nucleotides are TGTGCCACGGGGACAGGGACGAGCTCACCCCTCCACTTT. It translates to CATGTGTSSPLHF.

The chain has TRBV5-1 and TRBJ1-1; TRBD1 aligns across 10 bases. The germline V gene has CDR1 SGHRS and CDR2 YFSETQ. This CDR3 contains 14 residues. V trimming: 0 bases; J trimming: 9 bases; junction bases outside the gene matches: 5. The CDR3 DNA is TGCGCCAGCAGCTTGGCTGTGGGACAGGGGAAAGCTTTCTTT. This gives the protein CASSLAVGQGKAFF. Full variable domain (outside the CDR3, taken from reference TRBV5-1 and TRBJ1-1): KAGVTQTPRYLIKTRGQQVTLSCSPISGHRSVSWYQQTPGQGLQFLFEYFSETQRNKGNFPGRFSGRQFSNSRSEMNVSTLELGDSALYLCASSLAVGQGKAFFGQGTRLTVV.

J is TRBJ1-3 and V is TRBV5-1; weak D call: TRBD1 (6 bases). CDR3 size: 14 residues. In germline, CDR1 is SGHRS, CDR2 YFSETQ. Trimming took off 3 bases at V and 1 base at J, with 8 bases between the two ends. The CDR3 coding sequence is TGCGCCAGCAGCTCCGGACAGTCTGGAAACACCATATATTTT. Its translation is CASSSGQSGNTIYF. Complete variable domain (other parts from reference TRBV5-1 and TRBJ1-3): KAGVTQTPRYLIKTRGQQVTLSCSPISGHRSVSWYQQTPGQGLQFLFEYFSETQRNKGNFPGRFSGRQFSNSRSEMNVSTLELGDSALYLCASSSGQSGNTIYFGEGSWLTVV.

This chain links TRBV5-4 with TRBJ2-2, with 9 bases aligning to TRBD1. Unmatched junction bases numbered 12, after V lost 4 bases and J lost 5 bases. Per the germline V gene, CDR1 is SGHNT and CDR2 is YYREEE (reference sequence). The CDR3 is 17 residues long. The CDR3 protein is CASSPHPPGQGTGELFF. CDR3 nucleotides: TGTGCCAGCAGCCCCCACCCCCCGGGACAGGGTACCGGGGAGCTGTTTTTT.

The J gene is TRBJ1-1, the V gene TRBV7-9, with 8 nucleotides matching TRBD1. The V segment lost 5 bases and the J segment 1 base; nucleotides outside the gene matches: 18. This CDR3 has 19 amino acids. From germline, CDR1 is SEHNR and CDR2 FQNEAQ (reference sequence). The CDR3 reads CASSGQSVQGAFTNTEAFF. The CDR3 nucleotides are TGTGCCAGCAGCGGTCAGTCGGTTCAGGGGGCTTTTACGAACACTGAAGCTTTCTTT. The full variable domain, completed using reference TRBV7-9 and TRBJ1-1, is DTGVSQNPRHKITKRGQNVTFRCDPISEHNRLYWYRQTLGQGPEFLTYFQNEAQLEKSRLLSDRFSAERPKGSFSTLEIQRTEQGDSAMYLCASSGQSVQGAFTNTEAFFGQGTRLTVV.

The chain recombines TRBV2 with TRBJ2-5, with D possibly matching TRBD2 (5 bases). V lost 4 bases and J 4 bases, leaving 10 bases between the germline ends. The germline CDR1 and CDR2 sequences are SNHLY and FYNNEI. CDR3 length: 13 amino acids. The CDR3 sequence is CASSGAGPETQYF. CDR3 in DNA: TGTGCCAGCAGTGGGGCGGGTCCAGAGACCCAGTACTTC.

Here the CDR3 reads CASSLQGPGDYGYTF. The CDR3 DNA sequence: TGCGCCAGCAGCCTACAGGGACCTGGGGACTATGGCTACACCTTC. The rearrangement uses TRBV4-3 and TRBJ1-2, with TRBD1 as a possible D gene (6 bases). The CDR3 runs to 15 residues. Germline values: CDR1 LGHNA, CDR2 YSLEER. V lost 4 bases, J lost 3 bases, and 15 bases lay in between.

This sequence joins TRBV7-3 and TRBJ2-1; 8 bases agree with TRBD2. Germline assignment: CDR1 SGHTA and CDR2 FQGTGA. The CDR3 covers 14 residues. V lost 1 base, J lost 6 bases, and 2 bases stayed unmatched. The CDR3 DNA sequence: TGTGCCAGCAGCTTAATAGGGACTAGCAATGAGCAGTTCTTC. Protein sequence: CASSLIGTSNEQFF.

V gene TRBV29-1 combines with J gene TRBJ2-7; TRBD1 is a possible D gene (5 bases). Germline values: CDR1 SQVTM, CDR2 ANQGSEA. V was trimmed by 5 bases and J by 2 bases, leaving 19 bases between them. The CDR3 length is 15 residues. The CDR3 loop is CSVLGHPGHPYEQYF. As DNA, the CDR3 is TGCAGCGTTTTAGGCCACCCTGGACATCCCTACGAGCAGTACTTC.

This chain connects TRBV30 to TRBJ2-1; the match to TRBD2 covers 9 bases. The germline gives CDR1 GTSNPN, CDR2 SVGIG (reference sequence). This CDR3 has 13 amino acids. V lost 7 bases, J lost 4 bases, and 5 bases stayed unmatched. For the CDR3, the DNA is TGTGCCTCTGCGGGGGGGAGTTACAATGAGCAGTTCTTC. As protein: CASAGGSYNEQFF.

This clone has a handful of counts. The chain couples TRBV18 to TRBJ1-2, with D possibly matching TRBD1 (6 bases). With 1 base removed from V and 3 bases from J, the gap between germline ends came to 15 bases. The CDR3 loop spans 16 amino acids. CDR1 and CDR2 (germline): KGHSH, LQKENI. CDR3 in DNA: TGTGCCAGCTCACCACGACAGGAACTGGGTGACTATGGCTACACCTTC. The encoded protein is CASSPRQELGDYGYTF. The whole variable domain, filled in from reference TRBV18 and TRBJ1-2, reads NAGVMQNPRHLVRRRGQEARLRCSPMKGHSHVYWYRQLPEEGLKFMVYLQKENIIDESGMPKERFSAEFPKEGPSILRIQQVVRGDSAAYFCASSPRQELGDYGYTFGSGTRLTVV.

V and J are TRBV9 and TRBJ1-2; no clear D gene. Between the trimmed V and J ends, which lost 4 bases and 7 bases, there was a span of 20 bases. There are 15 residues in the CDR3. Looked up from germline, CDR1 is SGDLS and CDR2 is YYNGEE. The CDR3 spells CASSPGRNLYSGYTF. DNA for the CDR3: TGTGCCAGCAGCCCGGGGAGGAACCTCTATTCTGGCTACACCTTC.

This clone was counted a single time. The rearrangement links TRBV7-9 to TRBJ1-1; no clear D gene. CDR1 SEHNR and CDR2 FQNEAQ come from the germline V gene (reference sequence). This CDR3 region has 14 residues. V dropped 3 bases and J dropped 6 bases, with 14 bases sitting between them. The CDR3 coding sequence is TGTGCCAGCAGCTTTTCCGGGAGCTCCGCTGAAGCTTTCTTT. Translated, it gives CASSFSGSSAEAFF.

The J gene is TRBJ1-6, the V gene TRBV19; weak D call: TRBD1 (5 bases). Germline V lookup: CDR1 LNHDA, CDR2 SQIVND (reference sequence). The V gene lost 6 bases and the J gene lost 5 bases, with 17 bases spanning the gap. The CDR3 spans 16 residues. The DNA for the CDR3 is TGTGCCAGTAGGACGTCAGGGAACGCTAATAATTCACCCCTCCACTTT. This sequence encodes CASRTSGNANNSPLHF.

V and J are TRBV4-1 and TRBJ2-7, with D perhaps TRBD1 (8 bases). Germline CDR1 reads MGHRA; CDR2 reads YSYEKL. The CDR3 extends over 16 amino acids. Trimming took off 4 bases at V and 2 bases at J, with 18 bases between the two ends. CDR3 bases: TGCGCCAGCAGCCTAAAGGACAGGGAGGGAACCTACGAGCAGTACTTC. Translation: CASSLKDREGTYEQYF.

This clone has only one observation. This chain links TRBV28 with TRBJ1-5; maybe TRBD1 (6 bases). This CDR3 spans 13 amino acids. Trimming took off 4 bases at V and 9 bases at J, with 13 bases between the two ends. Germline values: CDR1 MDHEN, CDR2 SYDVKM. The CDR3: CASSSLGQRPQHF. CDR3 nucleotide sequence: TGTGCCAGCAGTTCCTTAGGACAGAGGCCCCAGCATTTT. The full variable domain, completed using reference TRBV28 and TRBJ1-5, is DVKVTQSSRYLVKRTGEKVFLECVQDMDHENMFWYRQDPGLGLRLIYFSYDVKMKEKGDIPEGYSVSREKKERFSLILESASTNQTSMYLCASSSLGQRPQHFGDGTRLSIL.

This chain links TRBV9 with TRBJ1-5, with D tentatively TRBD1 (5 bases). The CDR3 spans 14 residues. CDR1 is SGDLS, CDR2 YYNGEE, per germline. V dropped 0 bases and J dropped 4 bases, with 8 bases sitting between them. CDR3 protein: CASSVEPGNQPQHF. In nucleotides, the CDR3 is TGTGCCAGCAGCGTAGAACCAGGGAATCAGCCCCAGCATTTT.

The CDR3 region has the DNA TGTGCCACCAGCAGTGCTACAGGGTTCTACGAGCAGTACTTC. Translated: CATSSATGFYEQYF. This chain uses TRBV15 with TRBJ2-7, with D maybe TRBD1 (6 bases). CDR3 length: 14 residues. Trimming stripped 3 bases from V and 3 bases from J, with 12 bases between. From germline, CDR1 is LNHNV and CDR2 YYDKDF (reference sequence).